Below, 5 T cell receptor beta chains from the same sample are listed, as sequenced in a study of blood T cell repertoires in COVID-19. Clones were sequenced by immunoSEQ multiplex PCR, and TCRdb holds only the in-frame ones, with some missing. The sample holds 200,000 or so clones, 70% to 90% seen once. Sequenced: peripheral blood. These TCRs come from a man aged 60-69 years with acute or convalescent COVID-19.

The CDR3 DNA is TGTGCCAGCAGCTTATTGGTGACTAGCGGCTACGAGCAGTACTTC. Its translation: CASSLLVTSGYEQYF. The chain employs TRBV7-2 and TRBJ2-7; TRBD2 aligns across 9 bases. V shed 2 bases, J shed 3 bases, and the junction held 5 bases outside the gene matches. In germline, CDR1 is SGHTA, CDR2 FQGNSA. The CDR3 has 15 amino acids.

The rearrangement joins TRBV24-1 to TRBJ2-1; the D gene is possibly TRBD1 (6 bases). Trimming pared 8 bases from V and 6 bases from J, leaving 10 bases between. This CDR3 comprises 12 residues. Germline V gene sequence: CDR1 KGHDR, CDR2 SFDVKD. The CDR3 nucleotides are TGTGCCACCAAGGGGGACGGCAATGAGCAGTTCTTC. It is translated as CATKGDGNEQFF.

The chain links TRBV2 to TRBJ1-1; 7 nucleotides agree with TRBD1. This CDR3 has 15 amino acids. The V and J ends lost 7 bases and 2 bases, in that order; junction bases with no gene match: 10. Germline-derived CDR1 and CDR2 are SNHLY and FYNNEI. The CDR3 is CASIAGTVSNTEAFF. CDR3 DNA sequence: TGTGCCAGCATTGCCGGGACAGTGAGTAACACTGAAGCTTTCTTT.

V usage is TRBV28 and J usage is TRBJ1-6; no reliable D call. The CDR3 length is 12 residues. The germline V gene has CDR1 MDHEN and CDR2 SYDVKM. Trimming removed 3 bases from V and 10 bases from J, with 7 bases in between. For the CDR3, the DNA is TGTGCCAGCAGTTTGCGATACTCACCCCTCCACTTT. It is translated as CASSLRYSPLHF.

The V gene is TRBV7-9, the J gene TRBJ1-2; 7 bases are a match to TRBD1. Germline CDR1 reads SEHNR; CDR2 reads FQNEAQ (reference sequence). Unmatched junction bases numbered 5, after V lost 6 bases and J lost 4 bases. The CDR3 is 13 residues long. CDR3 bases: TGTGCCAGCAGATCACAGGGGATCTATGGCTACACCTTC. It yields the protein CASRSQGIYGYTF.